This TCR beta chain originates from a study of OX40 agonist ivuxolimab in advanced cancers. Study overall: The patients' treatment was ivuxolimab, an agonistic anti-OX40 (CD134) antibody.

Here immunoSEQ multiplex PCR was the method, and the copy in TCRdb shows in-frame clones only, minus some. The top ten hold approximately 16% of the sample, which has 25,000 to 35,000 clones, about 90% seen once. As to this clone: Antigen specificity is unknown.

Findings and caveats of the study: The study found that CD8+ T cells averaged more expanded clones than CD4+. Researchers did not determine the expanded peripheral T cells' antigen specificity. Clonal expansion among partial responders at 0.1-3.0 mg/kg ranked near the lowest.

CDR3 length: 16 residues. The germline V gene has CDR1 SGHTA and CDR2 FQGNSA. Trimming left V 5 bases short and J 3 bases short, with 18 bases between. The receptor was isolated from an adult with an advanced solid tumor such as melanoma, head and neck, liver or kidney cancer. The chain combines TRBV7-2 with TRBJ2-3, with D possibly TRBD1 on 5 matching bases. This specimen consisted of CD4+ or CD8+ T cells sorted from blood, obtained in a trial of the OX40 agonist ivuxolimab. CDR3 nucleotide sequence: TGTGCCAGCAGCCAGAGGTCTCAGGGAAGGACAGATACGCAGTATTTT. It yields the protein CASSQRSQGRTDTQYF.